These 7 T cell receptor beta chains came from one sample sequenced in a study of tumor-infiltrating lymphocytes in oesophageal squamous cell carcinoma. MiXCR, applied by TCRdb to the PCR reads, yields one record per CDR3 protein. This sample yields roughly 21,000 distinct CDR3 sequences, of which around two fifths are seen a single time; less than 45% belongs to the top ten. Source material: esophageal tumor tissue. The source of these receptors is a male donor with esophageal squamous cell carcinoma.

This clonotype was observed many times. The V call is TRBV2, the J call TRBJ2-1, with D perhaps matching TRBD2 (6 bases). Germline V gene lookup returns CDR1 SNHLY and CDR2 FYNNEI. Trimming left V 6 bases short and J 4 bases short, with 10 bases between. This CDR3 region has 13 residues. The CDR3 nucleotides read TGTGCCAGCAGGACCGGGGGATACAATGAGCAGTTCTTC. Translation: CASRTGGYNEQFF. The complete variable domain, with remaining parts taken from reference TRBV2 and TRBJ2-1, reads EPEVTQTPSHQVTQMGQEVILRCVPISNHLYFYWYRQILGQKVEFLVSFYNNEISEKSEIFDDQFSVERPDGSNFTLKIRSTKLEDSAMYFCASRTGGYNEQFFGPGTRLTVL.

The chain uses TRBV28 and TRBJ2-1, with 12 nucleotides matching TRBD2. Trimming at V came to 7 bases and at J to 1 base, leaving 8 bases not matched to a gene. CDR1 and CDR2 from the germline V gene are MDHEN and SYDVKM. This CDR3 region has 17 residues. The DNA for the CDR3 is TGTGCCAGCACCGACGGACTAGCGGGATGGTCCTACAATGAGCAGTTCTTC. It is translated as CASTDGLAGWSYNEQFF.

Many counts were recorded for this clonotype. At one boundary the junction diverges from the germline segment, which might be a read error. V usage is TRBV5-4 and J usage is TRBJ2-5; the D call may be TRBD1 or TRBD2 (5 bases each). Per the germline V gene, CDR1 is SGHNT and CDR2 is YYREEE (reference sequence). The CDR3 contains 15 residues. The CDR3 loop is CASSLVGVLNSPLHF. The CDR3, as DNA: TGTGCCAGCAGCTTGGTGGGGGTTCTGAATTCACCCCTCCACTTC.

With respect to this clonotype: A read error may produce the germline difference seen at one junction end. This rearrangement joins TRBV6-2 or TRBV6-3 to TRBJ1-6, with D perhaps matching TRBD1 (5 bases). Germline loops: CDR1 MNHEY, CDR2 SVGEGT. The CDR3 has 17 amino acids. CDR3 loop: CASRRNLWDGTNSPLHF. The CDR3 coding sequence is TGTGCCAGCAGACGAAATCTATGGGACGGAACTAATTCACCCCTCCACTTC.

This clonotype turned up a few times. The chain employs TRBV18 and TRBJ2-7; 9 positions match TRBD2. The CDR3 spans 17 residues. V gave up 6 bases and J gave up 5 bases; unmatched junction bases: 17. CDR1 and CDR2 from the germline V gene are KGHSH and LQKENI. CDR3 coding DNA: TGTGCCAGCTCCCTTAACCCACTTGCGGGAGGGCAAGACGAGCAGTACTTC. Its protein is CASSLNPLAGGQDEQYF. The entire variable domain, with the rest obtained from reference TRBV18 and TRBJ2-7, is as follows: NAGVMQNPRHLVRRRGQEARLRCSPMKGHSHVYWYRQLPEEGLKFMVYLQKENIIDESGMPKERFSAEFPKEGPSILRIQQVVRGDSAAYFCASSLNPLAGGQDEQYFGPGTRLTVT.

The V gene is TRBV7-9, the J gene TRBJ2-4; D possibly uses TRBD1 or TRBD2 (6 bases each). The J call may be wrong; the DNA end is better matched by TRBJ2-7. The CDR3 runs 17 residues. The germline gives CDR1 SEHNR, CDR2 FQNEAQ (reference sequence). DNA of the CDR3: TGTGCCAGCAGCTTATCGGCAGTTTGGCAGGGGAGGTACGAGCAGTACTTC. Translating gives CASSLSAVWQGRYEQYF.

This rearrangement joins TRBV7-2 to TRBJ2-3, with 10 bases identical to TRBD1. The ends lost 5 bases at V and 4 bases at J; junction bases unmatched: 6. Per the germline V gene, CDR1 is SGHTA and CDR2 is FQGNSA. The CDR3 spans 15 residues. The CDR3 sequence is CASSNRDRGADTQYF. Here the CDR3 DNA reads TGTGCCAGCAGCAACCGGGACAGGGGTGCAGATACGCAGTATTTT.